What follows are 27 T cell receptor beta chains derived from one specimen sequenced in a study of vaccination effects on CD4 cells after COVID-19. Antigens for these TCRs are unknown. Ahead of sequencing, the ViraFEST assay grew antigen-specific CD4+ T cells using viral peptide pools. With 10 days of culture completed, CD4+ T cells were isolated. The individual was infected with SARS-CoV-2 between March and December 2020, as confirmed by PCR. Only in-frame clones appear in the TCRdb table, and some are missing; sequencing was by immunoSEQ multiplex PCR. The sample shows roughly 25,000 clones, about 75% of them seen only once. The sequencing used CD4+ T cells from PBMCs cultured with SARS-CoV-2 spike peptides, collected before COVID-19 vaccination. These receptor sequences come from a human donor who had a prior SARS-CoV-2 infection.

The V gene is TRBV5-6, the J gene TRBJ1-1, with 7 bases identical to TRBD1. The CDR3 runs 15 residues. Germline loops: CDR1 SGHDT, CDR2 YYEEEE. V shed 3 bases and J 5 bases; nucleotides not matched to a gene: 10. CDR3 bases: TGTGCCAGCAGCTCTTCAGGGGGAATAGGGACTGAAGCTTTCTTT. This sequence encodes CASSSSGGIGTEAFF.

The rearrangement links TRBV9 to TRBJ1-2; TRBD1 might be the D (5 bases). This CDR3 contains 15 residues. Trimming removed 2 bases from V and 0 bases from J, with 11 bases in between. Germline lookup yields CDR1 SGDLS and CDR2 YYNGEE. The CDR3 sequence is CASSVQGTTNYGYTF. CDR3 DNA sequence: TGTGCCAGCAGCGTTCAGGGTACCACTAACTATGGCTACACCTTC.

V gene TRBV5-1 combines with J gene TRBJ2-1; tentative D call: TRBD2 (5 bases). The germline V gene has CDR1 SGHRS and CDR2 YFSETQ. The V end lost 3 bases, the J end lost 7 bases, and 20 bases lay between the germline ends. CDR3 length equals 16 residues. The CDR3 here is CASSSDPITSMNEQFF. The CDR3 nucleotides are TGCGCCAGCAGCTCGGACCCCATAACTAGTATGAATGAGCAGTTCTTC.

CDR3 nucleotides: TGTGCCAGCAGTCCAGGACAGGCCTACGAGCAGTACTTC. It specifies CASSPGQAYEQYF. The V and J genes are TRBV12-3 or TRBV12-4 and TRBJ2-7, with TRBD1 matching over 7 bases. CDR3 length: 13 residues. V gave up 5 bases and J gave up 2 bases; unmatched junction bases: 3.

The chain combines TRBV18 with TRBJ2-2; TRBD1 matches at 10 bases. Germline CDR1 reads KGHSH; CDR2 reads LQKENI. The CDR3 loop spans 14 amino acids. Trimming took 3 bases from V and 9 from J; bases not matched to a gene: 4. Written as DNA, the CDR3 is TGTGCCAGCTCACCGGGACAGGGGATCCGGGAGCTGTTTTTT. It yields the protein CASSPGQGIRELFF.

This chain links TRBV5-1 with TRBJ2-1; D gene ambiguous. Germline lookup yields CDR1 SGHRS and CDR2 YFSETQ. The V end lost 5 bases, the J end lost 0 bases, and 12 bases lay between the germline ends. CDR3 length: 15 residues. The CDR3 spells CASSQGLSSYNEQFF. The CDR3 DNA sequence: TGCGCCAGCAGTCAAGGTCTTAGCTCCTACAATGAGCAGTTCTTC. The complete variable domain, with remaining parts taken from reference TRBV5-1 and TRBJ2-1, reads KAGVTQTPRYLIKTRGQQVTLSCSPISGHRSVSWYQQTPGQGLQFLFEYFSETQRNKGNFPGRFSGRQFSNSRSEMNVSTLELGDSALYLCASSQGLSSYNEQFFGPGTRLTVL.

This chain links TRBV7-9 with TRBJ2-1; 7 nucleotides line up with TRBD2. This CDR3 region has 17 residues. Germline V gene sequence: CDR1 SEHNR, CDR2 FQNEAQ (reference sequence). Losses at the gene ends were 3 bases for V and 6 bases for J; bases not matched to a gene: 14. CDR3 bases: TGTGCCAGCAGCTTTAGCGGGTACGGGAGTGTGGTCAATGAGCAGTTCTTC. Translated: CASSFSGYGSVVNEQFF. The full variable domain, completed using reference TRBV7-9 and TRBJ2-1, is DTGVSQNPRHKITKRGQNVTFRCDPISEHNRLYWYRQTLGQGPEFLTYFQNEAQLEKSRLLSDRFSAERPKGSFSTLEIQRTEQGDSAMYLCASSFSGYGSVVNEQFFGPGTRLTVL.

Comment on this clone: Germline is not matched at one junction end, which may reflect a read error. J is TRBJ1-4 and V is TRBV2, with D possibly matching TRBD1 (5 bases). CDR1 is SNHLY, CDR2 FYNNEI, per germline. The CDR3 runs to 12 residues. The CDR3 protein is CASSESVDTTHF. CDR3 sequence (DNA): TGTGCCAGCAGTGAATCCGTGGACACAACCCATTTT.

The chain links TRBV11-2 to TRBJ1-5; 8 positions agree with TRBD1. With V trimmed by 6 bases and J by 2 bases, 3 bases remained unmatched. The V gene's germline CDR1 is SGHAT and CDR2 FQNNGV. The CDR3 spans 14 residues. The CDR3 DNA is TGTGCCAGCAGACAGGGACAGGGCAATCAGCCCCAGCATTTT. Its protein product is CASRQGQGNQPQHF.

This chain connects TRBV21-1 to TRBJ2-1; the DNA was not used to check the table's D call, TRBD1. TRBV21-1 is a listed pseudogene. There are 13 residues in the CDR3. CDR3 in DNA: TGTGCCAGCAGCAGGATCAGGGTTAATGAGCAGTTCTTC. Residues: CASSRIRVNEQFF.

This chain connects TRBV25-1 to TRBJ2-2; 7 bases are shared with TRBD1. Germline-derived CDR1 and CDR2 are MGHDK and SYGVNS. The trim removed 5 bases at V and 6 bases at J, leaving 9 bases unmatched. The CDR3 is 15 amino acids. In DNA, the CDR3 is TGTGCCAGCAGTACCCCGGGACAGAGTGCCGGGGAGCTGTTTTTT. This codes for CASSTPGQSAGELFF.

Turning to this clone: Relative to the germline gene, one junction end is altered; a read error may explain this. The CDR3 here is CATSHPGQATNIQYF. Written as DNA, the CDR3 is TGTGCCACCTCACACCCGGGACAGGCCACAAACATTCAGTACTTC. The chain employs TRBV19 and TRBJ2-4; 8 bases agree with TRBD1. The CDR3 spans 15 residues. CDR1 LNHDA and CDR2 SQIVND come from the germline V gene (reference sequence).

The DNA for the CDR3 is TGCGCCAGCAGGCGGACAGGCTTTAACTATGGCTACACCTTC. The encoded protein is CASRRTGFNYGYTF. The chain couples TRBV5-1 to TRBJ1-2; 7 nucleotides align to TRBD1. The trim removed 5 bases at V and 1 base at J, leaving 5 bases unmatched. This CDR3 is 14 amino acids long. CDR1 is SGHRS, CDR2 YFSETQ, per germline.

This chain links TRBV4-1 with TRBJ1-5, with D perhaps TRBD1 (5 bases). Trimming took 0 bases from V and 2 from J, leaving 11 bases between them. Germline CDR1 and CDR2: MGHRA and YSYEKL. This CDR3 comprises 16 residues. For the CDR3, the DNA is TGCGCCAGCAGCCAAGATCATCGCAGGGGCAATCAGCCCCAGCATTTT. This codes for CASSQDHRRGNQPQHF.

This chain links TRBV9 with TRBJ2-2; weak D call: TRBD2 (7 bases). The CDR3 is 15 amino acids. Trimming took 0 bases from V and 7 from J, leaving 13 bases between them. The germline gives CDR1 SGDLS, CDR2 YYNGEE. In DNA form, the CDR3 reads TGTGCCAGCAGCGTAGGGGGCGGGGGCGTCGGGGAGCTGTTTTTT. It codes for CASSVGGGGVGELFF.

This clone turned up a few times. The J gene is TRBJ2-2, the V gene TRBV5-1, with TRBD1 matching 7 bases. This CDR3 has 15 amino acids. After removal of 4 bases from V and 5 bases from J, the junction contained 8 bases not matched to a gene. CDR1 SGHRS and CDR2 YFSETQ come from the germline V gene. CDR3 in amino acids: CASSRTGDRTGELFF. CDR3 in DNA: TGCGCCAGCAGCCGAACAGGGGATAGGACCGGGGAGCTGTTTTTT.

This clone was counted only a few times. The rearrangement uses TRBV24-1 and TRBJ1-1, with 7 bases lining up with TRBD1. From germline, CDR1 is KGHDR and CDR2 SFDVKD. The CDR3 runs 12 residues. V was pared by 3 bases and J by 7 bases, with 1 base of the junction left unmatched. CDR3 sequence reads: CATSDGDSEAFF. CDR3 in DNA: TGTGCCACCAGTGATGGGGACAGTGAAGCTTTCTTT.

The gene calls are TRBV19 and TRBJ1-2, with D possibly being TRBD1 (5 bases). From germline, CDR1 is LNHDA and CDR2 SQIVND (reference sequence). V was shortened by 2 bases and J by 5 bases, with 12 bases between the two germline ends. This CDR3 has 14 amino acids. CDR3 amino acids: CASSILGAGYGYTF. The DNA for the CDR3 is TGTGCCAGTAGTATATTAGGGGCGGGATATGGCTACACCTTC.

The rearrangement links TRBV4-3 to TRBJ1-1; no firm D call. Trimming pared 1 base from V and 6 bases from J, leaving 12 bases between. Germline V gene lookup returns CDR1 LGHNA and CDR2 YSLEER. CDR3 size: 14 residues. The CDR3 region is CASSQVILVSEAFF. The CDR3, as DNA: TGCGCCAGCAGCCAAGTGATTCTGGTTTCTGAAGCTTTCTTT.

The CDR3 bases are TGTGCCAGCAGTGATAGTCTAGAAGAGACCCAGTACTTC. Translated, it gives CASSDSLEETQYF. The chain has TRBV2 and TRBJ2-5, with no clear D. V lost 3 bases and J lost 3, with 8 bases in between. The CDR3 sequence is 13 residues long. The V gene's germline CDR1 is SNHLY and CDR2 FYNNEI.

This sequence joins TRBV7-8 and TRBJ2-1; 11 positions match TRBD2. V gave up 3 bases and J gave up 3 bases; unmatched junction bases: 4. Germline CDR1 is SGHVS and CDR2 is FQNEAQ. The CDR3 has 16 residues. Written as DNA, the CDR3 is TGTGCCAGCAGCTTCACTAGCGGGAGTATCTACAATGAGCAGTTCTTC. Protein product: CASSFTSGSIYNEQFF.

The chain is built from TRBV6-2 or TRBV6-3 and TRBJ2-3, with no clear D. V was clipped by 6 bases and J by 4 bases, with 8 bases between them. The CDR3 sequence is 12 residues long. Per the germline V gene, CDR1 is MNHEY and CDR2 is SVGEGT. DNA for the CDR3: TGTGCCAGCAGCAATAAAGCAGATACGCAGTATTTT. Translating gives CASSNKADTQYF.

The chain combines TRBV5-8 with TRBJ2-5; unclear D gene. This CDR3 has 12 amino acids. V lost 1 base, J lost 5 bases, and 6 bases lay in between. Germline V gene data show CDR1 as SGHTS and CDR2 as YDEGEE. The CDR3 nucleotides read TGTGCCAGCAGCTTGTGGTCTGAGACCCAGTACTTC. It codes for CASSLWSETQYF.

The chain employs TRBV7-2 and TRBJ1-2; TRBD1 matches 7 bases. Germline V gene lookup returns CDR1 SGHTA and CDR2 FQGNSA. This CDR3 comprises 14 residues. J gave up 5 bases and V 4 bases, and 7 bases lay outside the gene matches. DNA of the CDR3: TGTGCCAGCAGCTCCCAGACAGGGCCGTATGGCTACACCTTC. Protein sequence: CASSSQTGPYGYTF.

The rearrangement uses TRBV27 and TRBJ1-4, with TRBD1 identical over 8 bases. The germline V gene has CDR1 MNHEY and CDR2 SMNVEV (reference sequence). The CDR3 is 15 amino acids. Trimming took 5 bases from V and 4 from J; bases not matched to a gene: 6. CDR3 nucleotide sequence: TGTGCCAGCAGTGCACGGACAGGGATTAATGAAAAACTGTTTTTT. Protein product: CASSARTGINEKLFF.

The V call is TRBV3-1 (or the pseudogene TRBV3-2), the J call TRBJ1-2; maybe TRBD1 (5 bases). Trimming removed 0 bases from V and 8 bases from J, with 16 bases in between. The CDR3 has 15 amino acids. Germline CDR1 reads LGHDT; CDR2 reads YNNKEL (reference sequence). CDR3 sequence (DNA): TGTGCCAGCAGCCAAGAAGGACGGGGCCCCCCCGGCTACACCTTC. Protein sequence: CASSQEGRGPPGYTF.

V and J are TRBV27 and TRBJ2-1; 8 positions match TRBD2. CDR3 size: 16 residues. V shed 6 bases, J shed 10 bases, and the junction held 17 bases outside the gene matches. Germline V lookup: CDR1 MNHEY, CDR2 SMNVEV (reference sequence). The CDR3 DNA sequence: TGTGCCAGCAGCAACCGAATATTGGGGACTAGAACGGAGCAGTTCTTC. It is translated as CASSNRILGTRTEQFF.